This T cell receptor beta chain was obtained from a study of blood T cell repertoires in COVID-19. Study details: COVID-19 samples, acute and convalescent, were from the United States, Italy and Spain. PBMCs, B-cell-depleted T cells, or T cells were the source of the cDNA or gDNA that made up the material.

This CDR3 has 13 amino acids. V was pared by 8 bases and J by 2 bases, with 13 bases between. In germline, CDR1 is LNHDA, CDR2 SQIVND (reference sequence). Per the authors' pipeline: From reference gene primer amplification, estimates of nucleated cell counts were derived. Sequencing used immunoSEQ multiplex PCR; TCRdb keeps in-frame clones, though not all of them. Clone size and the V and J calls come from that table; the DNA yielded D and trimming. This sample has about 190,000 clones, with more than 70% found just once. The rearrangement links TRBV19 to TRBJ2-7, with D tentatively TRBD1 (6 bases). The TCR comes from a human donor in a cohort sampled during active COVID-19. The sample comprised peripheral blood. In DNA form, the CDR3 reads TGTGCCAGTTCCGGACAGAAAGCCTACGAGCAGTACTTC. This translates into CASSGQKAYEQYF.